One T cell receptor beta chain is described in this entry. Its antigen remains unknown. The CDR3 consists of 15 residues. Germline V gene data show CDR1 as SGHKS and CDR2 as YYEKEE (reference sequence). The V gene lost 0 bases and the J gene lost 5 bases, with 12 bases spanning the gap. The sample originates from a study of cytomegalovirus exposure and HLA in healthy donors. Whole-study findings and limits: Specific recognition of CMV antigens was confirmed in vitro for three chains (all CMV-associated).

Sequenced by immunoSEQ multiplex PCR; TCRdb stores in-frame clones only, minus some. The sample holds 150,000 to 200,000 clones, around 86% seen once. This receptor was identified in a man aged 25 to 40 in good health and CMV-seropositive. The sequencing input was PBMCs. The rearrangement joins TRBV5-5 to TRBJ2-1; D is perhaps TRBD2 (6 bases). The CDR3 reads CASSLVLARNNEQFF. The CDR3 DNA reads as TGTGCCAGCAGCTTGGTTCTAGCGCGAAACAATGAGCAGTTCTTC.